One and the same sample provided the 27 T cell receptor beta chains below, sequenced in a study of CD8 T cells in Susac syndrome. When the RNA was reverse transcribed, random hexamers were used with an input of about 0.5 to 1 ug. TCRdb reprocessed the immunoSEQ multiplex PCR reads via MiXCR and lists one record per CDR3 protein. The sample contains 200,000 to 250,000 distinct CDR3 sequences, roughly 94% of which appear only once. The material sequenced was CD4+ T cells from PBMCs. The origin of the receptors is a human donor with multiple sclerosis.

The chain recombines TRBV3-1 with TRBJ2-1; 7 bases match TRBD2. Trimming cost V 6 bases and J 2 bases; bases outside gene matches: 1. Germline CDR1 and CDR2: LGHDT and YNNKEL (reference sequence). The CDR3 extends over 13 amino acids. The CDR3 bases are TGTGCCAGCAGTGGGACTACCTACAATGAGCAGTTCTTC. Its translation: CASSGTTYNEQFF.

V gene TRBV7-9 combines with J gene TRBJ1-1; D possibly corresponds to TRBD1 (6 bases). V lost 6 bases and J 6 bases, leaving 20 bases between the germline ends. CDR3 size: 15 residues. From germline, CDR1 is SEHNR and CDR2 FQNEAQ (reference sequence). The DNA of the CDR3 is TGTGCCAGCAGTCCAACCCCCACAGGGCGGCCTGAAGCTTTCTTT. Its translation is CASSPTPTGRPEAFF.

In this sample, this clonotype turned up once. The rearrangement uses TRBV30 and TRBJ2-1; 9 bases are a match to TRBD2. V shed 3 bases and J 6 bases; nucleotides not matched to a gene: 12. This CDR3 has 16 residues. Germline assignment: CDR1 GTSNPN and CDR2 SVGIG (reference sequence). CDR3 amino acids: CAWSRGLAGLPNEQFF. CDR3 DNA: TGTGCCTGGAGCCGGGGGCTAGCGGGGCTCCCCAATGAGCAGTTCTTC.

This clonotype was detected only once. The J gene is TRBJ2-7, the V gene TRBV21-1. TRBV21-1 is classified as a pseudogene. This CDR3 spans 11 amino acids. The CDR3 protein is CANATLYEQYV. In DNA, the CDR3 is TGTGCCAACGCAACGCTTTACGAGCAGTACGTC.

This rearrangement joins TRBV12-3 or TRBV12-4 to TRBJ2-3; D tentatively fits TRBD1 or TRBD2 (5 bases each). With 11 bases removed from V and 0 bases from J, the gap between germline ends came to 15 bases. This CDR3 has 14 residues. The CDR3, as DNA: TGTGCCTGCCCCCCCGGGGCGAGCACAGATACGCAGTATTTT. Translated, it gives CACPPGASTDTQYF.

The chain links TRBV30 to TRBJ2-1; 11 bases map to TRBD2. CDR1 is GTSNPN and CDR2 is SVGIG in the germline V gene (reference sequence). With 4 bases clipped from V and 9 bases from J, the junction kept 11 bases outside the gene matches. CDR3 length equals 15 residues. CDR3 loop: CAWTGMVAGGSEQFF. The CDR3 DNA sequence: TGTGCCTGGACGGGAATGGTAGCGGGGGGGAGTGAGCAGTTCTTC.

The chain carries TRBV5-4 and TRBJ2-1, with 7 bases that match TRBD1. Looked up from germline, CDR1 is SGHNT and CDR2 is YYREEE (reference sequence). J gave up 5 bases and V 6 bases, and 5 bases lay outside the gene matches. The CDR3 runs to 13 residues. The CDR3 is CASKRDRNNEQFF. In nucleotides, the CDR3 is TGTGCCAGCAAGAGGGACAGAAACAATGAGCAGTTCTTC.

The chain carries TRBV29-1 and TRBJ1-1; tentative D call: TRBD1 (6 bases). Trimming cost V 5 bases and J 1 base, with 14 bases left between them. The germline gives CDR1 SQVTM, CDR2 ANQGSEA. There are 14 residues in the CDR3. The CDR3 nucleotides are TGCAGCGTTCTCTCCGGAGGGGGGAACACTGAAGCTTTCTTT. Residues: CSVLSGGGNTEAFF. The whole variable domain, remainder taken from reference TRBV29-1 and TRBJ1-1, is SAVISQKPSRDICQRGTSLTIQCQVDSQVTMMFWYRQQPGQSLTLIATANQGSEATYESGFVIDKFPISRPNLTFSTLTVSNMSPEDSSIYLCSVLSGGGNTEAFFGQGTRLTVV.

This clonotype was seen only once. The chain combines TRBV28 with TRBJ2-7; 11 bases are shared with TRBD2. CDR1 and CDR2 (germline): MDHEN, SYDVKM. Trimming removed 4 bases from V and 8 bases from J; junction bases left unmatched: 7. This CDR3 is 14 amino acids long. The CDR3 loop reads CASSWPGLAEKQYF. Here the CDR3 DNA reads TGTGCCAGCAGTTGGCCGGGACTAGCGGAAAAGCAGTACTTC.

The chain combines TRBV20-1 with TRBJ1-1; maybe TRBD1 (6 bases). Germline-derived CDR1 and CDR2 are DFQATT and SNEGSKA (reference sequence). The CDR3 totals 15 residues. V lost 1 base and J 8 bases, leaving 20 bases between the germline ends. The CDR3 sequence is CSARGPTGAKPEAFF. In DNA form, the CDR3 reads TGCAGTGCTAGAGGTCCGACAGGTGCGAAGCCCGAAGCTTTCTTT.

This clonotype was found once. V usage is TRBV30 and J usage is TRBJ1-5, with a possible D match to TRBD1 (5 bases). Germline V gene data show CDR1 as GTSNPN and CDR2 as SVGIG (reference sequence). There are 14 residues in the CDR3. The V and J ends lost 1 base and 1 base respectively, with 8 bases between them. The CDR3 DNA sequence: TGTGCCTGGAGTGGGGGGGTAAGCAATCAGCCCCAGCATTTT. Its protein product is CAWSGGVSNQPQHF.

The rearrangement links TRBV20-1 to TRBJ2-3; TRBD1 is a possible D gene (5 bases). V shed 5 bases and J shed 2 bases, with 8 bases lying between them. Germline loops: CDR1 DFQATT, CDR2 SNEGSKA (reference sequence). This CDR3 comprises 12 residues. The CDR3, as DNA: TGCAGTGCTCAGGGCGACACAGATACGCAGTATTTT. Translating gives CSAQGDTDTQYF.

This chain connects TRBV12-3 or TRBV12-4 to TRBJ1-6; D ambiguous. The V gene lost 3 bases and the J gene lost 6 bases, with 9 bases spanning the gap. The CDR3 length is 14 residues. The chain's CDR3 is CASSFGRINSPLHF. The CDR3 DNA sequence: TGTGCCAGCAGTTTCGGACGCATTAATTCACCCCTCCACTTT.

The CDR3 DNA reads TGTGCCAGCAGCCCCGGGACCGGGACAGGGTTTAATGAGCAGTTCTTC. It yields the protein CASSPGTGTGFNEQFF. The V and J genes are TRBV7-9 and TRBJ2-1, with TRBD1 matching 9 bases. CDR3 size: 16 residues. J was trimmed by 7 bases and V by 5 bases; bases with no gene match: 12. Germline lookup yields CDR1 SEHNR and CDR2 FQNEAQ (reference sequence).

This sequence joins TRBV3-1 and TRBJ2-2; either TRBD1 or TRBD2 may fit D (7 bases each). The V gene lost 2 bases and the J gene lost 1 base, with 20 bases spanning the gap. Germline values: CDR1 LGHDT, CDR2 YNNKEL (reference sequence). The CDR3 runs to 19 residues. DNA for the CDR3: TGTGCCAGCAGCCAACCCCTCAGGGGGGGCTACCAGAACACCGGGGAGCTGTTTTTT. Translating it yields CASSQPLRGGYQNTGELFF.

The V call is TRBV3-1, the J call TRBJ2-2; D remains unclear. This CDR3 spans 14 amino acids. CDR1 LGHDT and CDR2 YNNKEL come from the germline V gene (reference sequence). Trimming removed 3 bases at V and 8 bases at J, with 13 bases between. The CDR3 protein is CASSQYGLGGELFF. Written as DNA, the CDR3 is TGTGCCAGCAGCCAGTACGGGCTGGGTGGGGAGCTGTTTTTT.

The chain uses TRBV4-2 and TRBJ2-2; the match to TRBD2 covers 9 bases. Germline loops: CDR1 LGHNA, CDR2 YNFKEQ. This CDR3 is 15 amino acids long. Trimming cost V 2 bases and J 7 bases; bases outside gene matches: 5. CDR3 residues: CASSQYLAGSGELFF. CDR3 coding DNA: TGTGCCAGCAGCCAATATCTAGCGGGGAGCGGGGAGCTGTTTTTT.

V and J are TRBV20-1 and TRBJ2-1; perhaps TRBD2 as D (6 bases). This CDR3 is 11 amino acids long. V was cut by 6 bases and J by 15 bases, with 18 bases left in between. Germline-derived CDR1 and CDR2 are DFQATT and SNEGSKA (reference sequence). CDR3 loop: CSATRREHPFF. The CDR3 DNA reads TGCAGTGCCACCCGGAGGGAGCATCCGTTCTTC.

The V gene is TRBV6-5, the J gene TRBJ2-5; D is perhaps TRBD2 (5 bases). Germline CDR1 MNHEY, CDR2 SVGAGI. The CDR3 length is 14 residues. Trimming shortened V by 5 bases and J by 4 bases, and 14 bases separated the two germline ends. DNA for the CDR3: TGTGCCAGCAGTCCAATCGGGGTCCGAGAGACCCAGTACTTC. Translation gives CASSPIGVRETQYF.

The rearrangement uses TRBV18 and TRBJ2-5; TRBD2 matches 13 bases. Per the germline V gene, CDR1 is KGHSH and CDR2 is LQKENI. The CDR3 has 18 residues. Trimming removed 4 bases from V and 4 bases from J; junction bases left unmatched: 12. For the CDR3, the DNA is TGTGCCAGCTCACGACTCCCGCCCGGGACTAGCGGGGTAGAGACCCAGTACTTC. Translation gives CASSRLPPGTSGVETQYF.

The chain recombines TRBV14 with TRBJ2-7; no clear D. Trimming left V 0 bases short and J 3 bases short, with 12 bases between. In germline, CDR1 is SGHDN, CDR2 FVKESK. CDR3 length: 15 residues. For the CDR3, the DNA is TGTGCCAGCAGCCAAGACCCTGCCTGGCTCTACGAGCAGTACGTC. It codes for CASSQDPAWLYEQYV.

V usage is TRBV29-1 and J usage is TRBJ2-5, with unresolved D. Per the germline V gene, CDR1 is SQVTM and CDR2 is ANQGSEA. With 8 bases removed from V and 0 bases from J, the gap between germline ends came to 10 bases. This CDR3 has 12 residues. The CDR3 loop reads CSHLVYQETQYF. For the CDR3, the DNA is TGCAGCCACCTTGTGTACCAAGAGACCCAGTACTTC.

The J gene is TRBJ2-3, the V gene TRBV29-1, with TRBD2 matching over 8 bases. CDR3 length: 18 residues. The ends lost 0 bases at V and 3 bases at J; junction bases unmatched: 14. Germline CDR1 SQVTM, CDR2 ANQGSEA. In DNA, the CDR3 is TGCAGCGTTGAAGATCGGCTCGGGGCGGGGGGCCCGACAGATACGCAGTATTTT. As protein: CSVEDRLGAGGPTDTQYF.

This chain connects TRBV12-3 or TRBV12-4 to TRBJ1-6; 7 bases align to TRBD1. V shed 0 bases and J 2 bases; nucleotides not matched to a gene: 4. The CDR3 runs to 17 residues. For the CDR3, the DNA is TGTGCCAGCAGTTTAGCGGCCGGGACAGCCTATAATTCACCCCTCCACTTT. The encoded protein is CASSLAAGTAYNSPLHF.

This clonotype was observed a handful of times. The gene calls are TRBV18 and TRBJ1-1; D is possibly TRBD1 (5 bases). Trimming pared 6 bases from V and 3 bases from J, leaving 8 bases between. Germline CDR1 reads KGHSH; CDR2 reads LQKENI. This CDR3 has 12 residues. The CDR3 coding sequence is TGTGCCAGCTCCCGGGGGGACACTGAAGCTTTCTTT. This sequence encodes CASSRGDTEAFF.

This rearrangement joins TRBV4-1 to TRBJ2-3, with TRBD2 identical over 9 bases. Unmatched junction bases numbered 7, after V lost 0 bases and J lost 3 bases. Germline V gene sequence: CDR1 MGHRA, CDR2 YSYEKL. CDR3 length: 17 amino acids. The CDR3 sequence is CASSQDLAGGRTDTQYF. CDR3 coding DNA: TGCGCCAGCAGCCAAGATCTTGCGGGGGGGCGAACAGATACGCAGTATTTT.

The chain is built from TRBV9 and TRBJ1-2; a weak D match, TRBD1 (5 bases). V gave up 3 bases and J gave up 4 bases, with 7 bases separating them. CDR3 length equals 12 residues. Germline V gene sequence: CDR1 SGDLS, CDR2 YYNGEE. As DNA, the CDR3 is TGTGCCAGCAGCGCCGACAGCTATGGCTACACCTTC. It yields the protein CASSADSYGYTF. Full variable domain (rest looked up from reference TRBV9 and TRBJ1-2): DSGVTQTPKHLITATGQRVTLRCSPRSGDLSVYWYQQSLDQGLQFLIQYYNGEERAKGNILERFSAQQFPDLHSELNLSSLELGDSALYFCASSADSYGYTFGSGTRLTVV.